The 8 T cell receptor beta chains listed next were all sequenced from one sample in a study of blood T cell repertoires in COVID-19. Here immunoSEQ multiplex PCR was the method, and the copy in TCRdb shows in-frame clones only, minus some. The sample has about 380,000 clones, around 87% seen once. Material: PBMCs or T cells enriched from blood (not recorded which). These receptors all stem from a man aged 25-45 years who had recovered from COVID-19.

The V and J genes are TRBV5-3 and TRBJ2-7; 12 bases match TRBD2. TRBV5-3 is classed as an ORF, of uncertain function. This CDR3 spans 16 amino acids. The ends lost 4 bases at V and 5 bases at J; junction bases unmatched: 10. The CDR3 nucleotides are TGTGCCAGAAGCCCTGTCGGGACTAGCGGGCGGGACGAGCAGTACTTC. Residues: CARSPVGTSGRDEQYF.

The chain joins TRBV6-6 to TRBJ2-7; no definite D call. The CDR3 covers 12 residues. With 4 bases removed from V and 5 bases from J, the gap between germline ends came to 9 bases. Germline assignment: CDR1 MNHNY and CDR2 SVGAGI (reference sequence). The DNA of the CDR3 is TGTGCCAGCAGTTCGCGGAGAGACGAGCAGTACTTC. Amino acid sequence: CASSSRRDEQYF.

The chain uses TRBV19 and TRBJ1-1, with TRBD1 as a possible D gene (6 bases). The CDR3 runs to 16 residues. Deletions cut 0 bases from V and 4 bases from J, with 15 bases between. Germline loops: CDR1 LNHDA, CDR2 SQIVND (reference sequence). The CDR3 bases are TGTGCCAGTAGTATAGACTTTCAGGGGTCGGGCACTGAAGCTTTCTTT. Protein sequence: CASSIDFQGSGTEAFF.

The chain recombines TRBV14 with TRBJ1-3, with 7 positions matching TRBD1. The germline V gene has CDR1 SGHDN and CDR2 FVKESK. The CDR3 consists of 16 residues. The V and J ends lost 6 bases and 2 bases, in that order; junction bases with no gene match: 10. The CDR3: CASRPTGAFAGNTIYF. The CDR3 region has the DNA TGTGCCAGCAGACCTACAGGGGCATTCGCTGGAAACACCATATATTTT.

The rearrangement links TRBV19 to TRBJ1-5, with 9 bases matching TRBD1. Germline CDR1 and CDR2: LNHDA and SQIVND (reference sequence). The length of the CDR3 is 13 residues. The J segment lost 5 bases and the V segment lost 10 bases, leaving 6 bases of the junction unmatched. The CDR3 DNA sequence: TGTGCCATACAGGGGGCGCGGGATCAGCCCCAGCATTTT. It encodes CAIQGARDQPQHF.

The chain joins TRBV9 to TRBJ2-3, with TRBD2 matching over 10 bases. Looked up from germline, CDR1 is SGDLS and CDR2 is YYNGEE. This CDR3 spans 16 amino acids. V dropped 3 bases and J dropped 2; count of bases not matched to a gene: 6. CDR3 in amino acids: CASSGRTSGTTDTQYF. The CDR3 DNA reads TGTGCCAGCAGCGGCAGGACTAGCGGAACCACAGATACGCAGTATTTT.

CDR3 protein: CASSLALGQGADTQYF. The CDR3 bases are TGCGCCAGCAGCTTGGCTTTGGGACAGGGAGCCGATACGCAGTATTTT. The rearrangement joins TRBV5-1 to TRBJ2-3, with 9 positions matching TRBD1. With 0 bases clipped from V and 6 bases from J, the junction kept 8 bases outside the gene matches. This CDR3 contains 16 residues. Germline assignment: CDR1 SGHRS and CDR2 YFSETQ.

This clone was observed a handful of times. One end of the junction does not line up with germline, which may come from a read error. This chain uses TRBV13 with TRBJ1-6; TRBD1 matches 8 bases. The CDR3 consists of 13 residues. Germline CDR1 and CDR2: PRHDT and FYEKMQ (reference sequence). In nucleotides, the CDR3 is TGTGCCAGCAGCACCGGACAGGGAATTCTGAAAGACTTT. Its translation is CASSTGQGILKDF.